Listed below are T cell receptor beta chains from one sample, sequenced in a study of type 1 regulatory T cells. These receptors have no known antigen. TCRdb re-called the reads through MiXCR, storing one row per CDR3 protein. The data hold 60,000 to 70,000 distinct CDR3 sequences, with 55% to 80% observed a single time. Sequencing was done on a sample of cultured T cells, either the whole culture or a sorted T cell fraction (not recorded which). The source of these receptors is a human donor in good health. CDR3s include the opening cysteine and the closing phenylalanine or tryptophan. A D gene is named only where the DNA matches it firmly. Expanded clones are given a class, and other clones once, few, many or no size at all.

J gene | D gene | clone size | V gene | CDR3 DNA | CDR3 protein
TRBJ2-7 | . | . | TRBV7-9 | TGTGCCAGCAGCAAGCCTACCGGGGGGCCGCTCTTC | CASSKPTGGPLF
TRBJ2-7 | . | . | TRBV7-6 | TGTGCCAGCAGCTTAGACCCAGGCTACGAGCAGTACTTC | CASSLDPGYEQYF
TRBJ2-1 | TRBD2 | medium-sized | TRBV7-2 | TGTGCCAGCAGCTTAGCTACTAGCGGGAGTTTCAATGAGCAGTTCTTC | CASSLATSGSFNEQFF
TRBJ1-5 | . | . | TRBV6-6 | TGTGCCAGCTCGGGGGACAATCAGCCCCAGCATTTT | CASSGDNQPQHF
TRBJ1-5 | . | few | TRBV6-1 | TGTGCCAGCAGTGCAACCCGGCAGCCCCAGCATTTT | CASSATRQPQHF
TRBJ1-4 | . | . | TRBV20-1 | TGCGCATTTCAGGGGGAAAAACTGTTTTTT | CAFQGEKLFF
TRBJ1-2 | . | . | TRBV2 | TGTGCCAGCACCGCTAACGGTGTACGAAGCTATGGCTACACCTTC | CASTANGVRSYGYTF
TRBJ2-3 | . | few | TRBV14 | TGTGCCAGCAGCCAAGATTTTCGCGGGATATGGGATACGCAGTATTTT | CASSQDFRGIWDTQYF
TRBJ1-2 | . | . | TRBV27 | TGTGCCAGCAAGTCGACAGCCAGGGGAGACTATGGCTACACCTTC | CASKSTARGDYGYTF
TRBJ2-7 | TRBD2 | . | TRBV19 | TGTGCCAGTAGTATTACATGGCGGGAGTTCACCTACGAGCAGTACTTC | CASSITWREFTYEQYF
TRBJ2-3 | . | . | TRBV20-1 | TGCAGTGCTAGAGATTCGTCAGGCACAGATACGCAGTATTTT | CSARDSSGTDTQYF
TRBJ2-3 | . | . | TRBV20-1 | TGCAGCCCAGTGCAGGTTGCGTTCCCTGGCACAGATACGCAGTATTTT | CSPVQVAFPGTDTQYF
TRBJ2-5 | TRBD1 | . | TRBV10-2 | TGCGCCAGCAAGGGGGGACAGGCTAAAGAGACCCAGTACTTC | CASKGGQAKETQYF
TRBJ2-3 | TRBD2 | few | TRBV28 | TGTGCCAGCAGCCTCGTACGGGGGGGCACAGATACGCAGTATTTT | CASSLVRGGTDTQYF
TRBJ2-1 | . | . | TRBV5-1 | TGCGCCAGCAGCTTGCAGGATTACAATGAGCAGTTCTTC | CASSLQDYNEQFF
TRBJ1-3 | . | . | TRBV7-9 | TGTGCCAGCAGCCCCTGGGGAAACACCATATATTTT | CASSPWGNTIYF
TRBJ2-1 | . | . | TRBV9 | TGTGCCAGCAGCGTAACCCCCGGGAGAGGCGACAATGAGCAGTTCTTC | CASSVTPGRGDNEQFF
TRBJ2-2 | . | . | TRBV10-1 | TGCGCCAGCAGTAAAGGGCACGGCACCGGGGAGCTGTTTTTT | CASSKGHGTGELFF